The rows below give T cell receptor beta chains drawn from one sample of a study of blood T cell repertoires in COVID-19. TCRdb keeps only in-frame clones here, not all; method: immunoSEQ multiplex PCR. There are 200,000 to 250,000 clones in the sample; under 90% occur only once, and about 7.8% lies in the top ten. The sequenced sample consisted of peripheral blood. Receptors originate from a woman of 80 years or more with COVID-19, enrolled during active disease. Each CDR3 is given with its conserved first and last residue. The D gene is left open where the match is weak. A row's size may be missing; if present it is once, few, many or a size class.

CDR3 DNA: TGTGCCAGCAGCTTAGCCCGGGGGGGGGAGACCCAGTACTTC; CDR3 protein: CASSLARGGETQYF; D gene: TRBD2; clone size: .; V gene: TRBV11-2; J gene: TRBJ2-5
CDR3 DNA: TGCGCCAGCAGTGAACCCGGGGGGCTCGGGGGCTACACCTTC; CDR3 protein: CASSEPGGLGGYTF; D gene: .; clone size: .; V gene: TRBV10-2; J gene: TRBJ1-2
CDR3 DNA: TGTGCCAGCCTTGTAGACACTGAAGCTTTCTTT; CDR3 protein: CASLVDTEAFF; D gene: .; clone size: .; V gene: TRBV5-5; J gene: TRBJ1-1
CDR3 DNA: TGTGCCAGCAGTTCCCGGTTAAACGCTGAAGCTTTCTTT; CDR3 protein: CASSSRLNAEAFF; D gene: .; clone size: .; V gene: TRBV5-8; J gene: TRBJ1-1
CDR3 DNA: TGCGCCAGCAGCTACAGCGGGGGGGATTACAATGAGCAGTTCTTC; CDR3 protein: CASSYSGGDYNEQFF; D gene: TRBD2; clone size: once; V gene: TRBV5-1; J gene: TRBJ2-1
CDR3 DNA: TGTGCCAGCAGCCAGGACAGGGGGGTTTCCAGAAATGAAAAACTGTTTTTT; CDR3 protein: CASSQDRGVSRNEKLFF; D gene: TRBD1; clone size: once; V gene: TRBV7-6; J gene: TRBJ1-4
CDR3 DNA: TGTGCCAGCAACTACGAGAACAGGGCTAAAGCCAGCTATGGCTACACCTTC; CDR3 protein: CASNYENRAKASYGYTF; D gene: .; clone size: .; V gene: TRBV3-1/TRBV3-2; J gene: TRBJ1-2
CDR3 DNA: TGCGCCAGCAGCGACCCACGACAGGGAGGAACTGAAGCTTTCTTT; CDR3 protein: CASSDPRQGGTEAFF; D gene: TRBD1; clone size: .; V gene: TRBV5-1; J gene: TRBJ1-1
CDR3 DNA: TGCGCCAGCAGTCCCGACAGGGTTTACGAGCAGTACTTC; CDR3 protein: CASSPDRVYEQYF; D gene: TRBD1; clone size: .; V gene: TRBV10-2; J gene: TRBJ2-7
CDR3 DNA: TGTGCCAGTACCGCGGGACAGGGAATCCCAGGCTACACCTTC; CDR3 protein: CASTAGQGIPGYTF; D gene: TRBD1; clone size: few; V gene: TRBV19; J gene: TRBJ1-2
CDR3 DNA: TGCGCCAGCAGCCAAAATCAGGCGAACACTGAAGCTTTCTTT; CDR3 protein: CASSQNQANTEAFF; D gene: .; clone size: .; V gene: TRBV4-1; J gene: TRBJ1-1
CDR3 DNA: TGTGCCAGCAGCTTTGACTTCACAGATACGCAGTATTTT; CDR3 protein: CASSFDFTDTQYF; D gene: .; clone size: .; V gene: TRBV7-2; J gene: TRBJ2-3
CDR3 DNA: TGTGCCAGCAACCGAGACAGGGGGGAGGAAAAACTGTTTTTT; CDR3 protein: CASNRDRGEEKLFF; D gene: TRBD1; clone size: .; V gene: TRBV2; J gene: TRBJ1-4
CDR3 DNA: TGTGCCAGCAGCCCCTCAGGGGGTCCCTACGAGCAGTACTTC; CDR3 protein: CASSPSGGPYEQYF; D gene: TRBD1; clone size: once; V gene: TRBV9; J gene: TRBJ2-7
CDR3 DNA: TGTGCCAGCAGTGAGGGGCTAGGGATTTATGGCTACACCTTC; CDR3 protein: CASSEGLGIYGYTF; D gene: .; clone size: .; V gene: TRBV6-1; J gene: TRBJ1-2
CDR3 DNA: TGTGCCACCAGCAGAGGGGACAGTCGCGGCGACGAGCAGTACTTC; CDR3 protein: CATSRGDSRGDEQYF; D gene: TRBD1; clone size: .; V gene: TRBV15; J gene: TRBJ2-7
CDR3 DNA: TGTGCCAGCACTCTACAGGGGGTCGAGCAGTACTTC; CDR3 protein: CASTLQGVEQYF; D gene: TRBD1; clone size: few; V gene: TRBV28; J gene: TRBJ2-7
CDR3 DNA: TGTGCCAGCAGCGTCTCCGGGACTGCATCCTACGAGCAGTACTTC; CDR3 protein: CASSVSGTASYEQYF; D gene: .; clone size: .; V gene: TRBV9; J gene: TRBJ2-7
CDR3 DNA: TGTGCCAGCAGTGAAGGGCCCACGGGAGGGGGGGCATATGGCTACACCTTC; CDR3 protein: CASSEGPTGGGAYGYTF; D gene: .; clone size: few; V gene: TRBV6-1; J gene: TRBJ1-2
CDR3 DNA: TGTGCCAGCAGTAACCAGGGGAGTATCGGCTACACCTTC; CDR3 protein: CASSNQGSIGYTF; D gene: .; clone size: .; V gene: TRBV12-3/TRBV12-4; J gene: TRBJ1-2
CDR3 DNA: TGTGCCAGCAGCCACCGACAGTCCAATCAGCCCCAGCATTTT; CDR3 protein: CASSHRQSNQPQHF; D gene: .; clone size: .; V gene: TRBV3-1/TRBV3-2; J gene: TRBJ1-5
CDR3 DNA: TGTGCCAGTAGTGTCCGGGACAGGGGCTACAATGAGCAGTTCTTC; CDR3 protein: CASSVRDRGYNEQFF; D gene: TRBD1; clone size: .; V gene: TRBV19; J gene: TRBJ2-1
CDR3 DNA: TGTGCCAGCAGCCAGACTGTAAGGACAGGGCGAACCGGGGAGCTGTTTTTT; CDR3 protein: CASSQTVRTGRTGELFF; D gene: TRBD1; clone size: .; V gene: TRBV3-1/TRBV3-2; J gene: TRBJ2-2
CDR3 DNA: TGTGCCAGCAGCTTATTAGCGGGAACTACAGATACGCAGTATTTT; CDR3 protein: CASSLLAGTTDTQYF; D gene: TRBD2; clone size: .; V gene: TRBV7-9; J gene: TRBJ2-3
CDR3 DNA: TGTGCCAGCAGCCTCGGGACTCCCACGATGGGTGGCTACACCTTC; CDR3 protein: CASSLGTPTMGGYTF; D gene: .; clone size: .; V gene: TRBV28; J gene: TRBJ1-2
CDR3 DNA: TGTGCCATCAGTGTGGAGACAGCGAACACCGGGGAGCTGTTTTTT; CDR3 protein: CAISVETANTGELFF; D gene: .; clone size: .; V gene: TRBV10-3; J gene: TRBJ2-2
CDR3 DNA: TGTGCCACCACAGATTGGACAGGGGCCCTCTCTGGGGCCAACGTCCTGACTTTC; CDR3 protein: CATTDWTGALSGANVLTF; D gene: TRBD1; clone size: .; V gene: TRBV19; J gene: TRBJ2-6
CDR3 DNA: TGTGCTAGTGGCCAGGGCTTGAACACTGAAGCTTTCTTT; CDR3 protein: CASGQGLNTEAFF; D gene: .; clone size: .; V gene: TRBV12-5; J gene: TRBJ1-1
CDR3 DNA: TGTGCCAGCAGCTATGAGGTGAACACTGAAGCTTTCTTT; CDR3 protein: CASSYEVNTEAFF; D gene: .; clone size: once; V gene: TRBV7-9; J gene: TRBJ1-1
CDR3 DNA: TGCGCCAGCAGCCGCTCTCAGGGGAACACTGAAGCTTTCTTT; CDR3 protein: CASSRSQGNTEAFF; D gene: .; clone size: .; V gene: TRBV5-1; J gene: TRBJ1-1
CDR3 DNA: TGTGCCAGCAAGGCAGGGGGGTACAATGAGCAGTTCTTC; CDR3 protein: CASKAGGYNEQFF; D gene: .; clone size: .; V gene: TRBV5-4; J gene: TRBJ2-1
CDR3 DNA: TGCGCCAGCAGCATCACAGGGGCCAGCTCCTACGAGCAGTACTTC; CDR3 protein: CASSITGASSYEQYF; D gene: TRBD1; clone size: .; V gene: TRBV5-1; J gene: TRBJ2-7
CDR3 DNA: TGTGCCAGCAGACAACTAGTTACCGGGGAGCTGTTTTTT; CDR3 protein: CASRQLVTGELFF; D gene: .; clone size: .; V gene: TRBV12-3/TRBV12-4; J gene: TRBJ2-2
CDR3 DNA: TGTGCCAGCAGCGCACGTCGCAGTGAGCAGTTCTTC; CDR3 protein: CASSARRSEQFF; D gene: .; clone size: .; V gene: TRBV7-8; J gene: TRBJ2-1
CDR3 DNA: TGTGCCAGCAGCCAAGGGGCGGGAAATTCACCCCTCCACTTT; CDR3 protein: CASSQGAGNSPLHF; D gene: .; clone size: .; V gene: TRBV3-1/TRBV3-2; J gene: TRBJ1-6
CDR3 DNA: TGTGCCAGCAGTGAAAGGGAACTAGCGGGAACGGGGATGAACATTCAGTACTTC; CDR3 protein: CASSERELAGTGMNIQYF; D gene: TRBD2; clone size: .; V gene: TRBV6-1; J gene: TRBJ2-4
CDR3 DNA: TGTGCCAGTAGTATGACGGGACAGGGGAGGTACGAGCAGTACTTC; CDR3 protein: CASSMTGQGRYEQYF; D gene: TRBD1; clone size: .; V gene: TRBV19; J gene: TRBJ2-7
CDR3 DNA: TGTGCCAGCAGTTTTCGGGGGGGAAATGGCTACACCTTC; CDR3 protein: CASSFRGGNGYTF; D gene: .; clone size: .; V gene: TRBV28; J gene: TRBJ1-2
CDR3 DNA: TGTGCCAGCGTCCAGGGGCCTCTCGTTGAAAAACTGTTTTTT; CDR3 protein: CASVQGPLVEKLFF; D gene: .; clone size: .; V gene: TRBV6-6; J gene: TRBJ1-4
CDR3 DNA: TGTGCCAGCAACGCCCGCCCGGGACAGATGAACACTGAAGCTTTCTTT; CDR3 protein: CASNARPGQMNTEAFF; D gene: TRBD1; clone size: .; V gene: TRBV3-1/TRBV3-2; J gene: TRBJ1-1
CDR3 DNA: TGCGCCAGCAGGGGGCAGGCGAACACCGGGGAGCTGTTTTTT; CDR3 protein: CASRGQANTGELFF; D gene: .; clone size: .; V gene: TRBV5-1; J gene: TRBJ2-2